These 14 T cell receptor beta chains were all obtained from the same sample, sequenced in a study of long-term antiretroviral therapy in people with HIV. Runs used v3.0 of the immunoSEQ assay and were done at survey level. The data were produced by immunoSEQ multiplex PCR, yet TCRdb's version contains in-frame clones alone and is incomplete. Among 30,000 to 40,000 clones listed, over 80% were seen once. Here the sequenced sample was unsorted PBMCs, taken 1.5 years after starting antiretroviral therapy. These receptors all come from a young man with HIV.

The V and J genes are TRBV5-1 and TRBJ2-1; D might be TRBD1 or TRBD2, each matching 5 bases. This CDR3 spans 12 amino acids. The germline V gene encodes CDR1 SGHRS and CDR2 YFSETQ. V shed 4 bases and J shed 10 bases, with 12 bases lying between them. The CDR3 spells CASSDGTWEQFF. CDR3 DNA sequence: TGCGCCAGCAGCGACGGGACCTGGGAGCAGTTCTTC.

The genes are TRBV5-6 and TRBJ2-7; TRBD2 matches at 12 bases. The trim removed 4 bases at V and 2 bases at J, leaving 10 bases unmatched. Germline CDR1 is SGHDT and CDR2 is YYEEEE. The CDR3 is made up of 17 amino acids. The CDR3 nucleotides are TGTGCCAGCAGCCTACGACTAGCGGGAGTATCGGCCTACGAGCAGTACTTC. Translation gives CASSLRLAGVSAYEQYF.

The chain is built from TRBV5-1 and TRBJ2-2, with unresolved D. Germline V gene lookup returns CDR1 SGHRS and CDR2 YFSETQ. Trimming removed 0 bases from V and 1 base from J, with 7 bases in between. The CDR3 sequence is 15 residues long. The CDR3, as DNA: TGCGCCAGCAGCTTGGCGGTCAGGAACACCGGGGAGCTGTTTTTT. Translating gives CASSLAVRNTGELFF.

The V call is TRBV5-1, the J call TRBJ2-3; 9 bases line up with TRBD2. Germline CDR1 and CDR2: SGHRS and YFSETQ. V lost 4 bases, J lost 4 bases, and 10 bases stayed unmatched. The CDR3 spans 16 residues. The CDR3 loop reads CASSPWASGTSDTQYF. In DNA, the CDR3 is TGCGCCAGCAGCCCTTGGGCTAGCGGGACGTCAGATACGCAGTATTTT. The complete variable domain, with remaining parts taken from reference TRBV5-1 and TRBJ2-3, reads KAGVTQTPRYLIKTRGQQVTLSCSPISGHRSVSWYQQTPGQGLQFLFEYFSETQRNKGNFPGRFSGRQFSNSRSEMNVSTLELGDSALYLCASSPWASGTSDTQYFGPGTRLTVL.

This clone showed up just a few times. The gene calls are TRBV19 and TRBJ2-2; D gene ambiguous. Germline loops: CDR1 LNHDA, CDR2 SQIVND (reference sequence). V lost 4 bases and J lost 4, with 4 bases in between. This CDR3 has 12 residues. CDR3 DNA: TGTGCCAGTAGTACACTCACCGGGGAGCTGTTTTTT. Protein: CASSTLTGELFF.

This clone was seen a handful of times. The rearrangement links TRBV7-2 to TRBJ2-7, with D unclear. V was shortened by 2 bases and J by 0 bases, with 11 bases between the two germline ends. CDR1 and CDR2 from the germline V gene are SGHTA and FQGNSA. CDR3 length: 15 amino acids. The CDR3 loop is CASSLIGQPSYEQYF. CDR3 nucleotide sequence: TGTGCCAGCAGCTTAATTGGGCAGCCCTCCTACGAGCAGTACTTC.

V is TRBV4-1 and J is TRBJ2-7; the match to TRBD1 covers 9 bases. V lost 2 bases and J lost 6; bases outside the gene matches: 11. The CDR3 has 16 residues. Per the germline V gene, CDR1 is MGHRA and CDR2 is YSYEKL. CDR3 loop: CASSQSPGTGYGEQYF. CDR3 nucleotide sequence: TGCGCCAGCAGCCAAAGCCCCGGGACAGGGTACGGCGAGCAGTACTTC.

The chain has TRBV5-5 and TRBJ2-2; no reliable D call. The CDR3 is made up of 14 amino acids. V was pared by 0 bases and J by 0 bases, with 3 bases between. Germline V CDR1 and CDR2: SGHKS, YYEKEE (reference sequence). In nucleotides, the CDR3 is TGTGCCAGCAGCTTGGGCACGAACACCGGGGAGCTGTTTTTT. Translation gives CASSLGTNTGELFF. The full variable domain, completed using reference TRBV5-5 and TRBJ2-2, is DAGVTQSPTHLIKTRGQQVTLRCSPISGHKSVSWYQQVLGQGPQFIFQYYEKEERGRGNFPDRFSARQFPNYSSELNVNALLLGDSALYLCASSLGTNTGELFFGEGSRLTVL.

The chain links TRBV5-6 to TRBJ2-7, with 13 bases aligning to TRBD2. The V segment lost 0 bases and the J segment 6 bases; nucleotides outside the gene matches: 6. The length of the CDR3 is 16 residues. Germline lookup yields CDR1 SGHDT and CDR2 YYEEEE. The CDR3 protein is CASSLERTSGRLEQYF. CDR3 nucleotides: TGTGCCAGCAGCTTGGAACGGACTAGCGGGAGACTCGAGCAGTACTTC.

The J gene is TRBJ1-4, the V gene TRBV28; D is possibly TRBD1 (5 bases). Deletions cut 2 bases from V and 0 bases from J, with 13 bases between. Germline values: CDR1 MDHEN, CDR2 SYDVKM. The CDR3 has 17 residues. The CDR3 protein is CASSLMGVISTNEKLFF. CDR3 DNA: TGTGCCAGCAGTTTAATGGGGGTTATCTCAACTAATGAAAAACTGTTTTTT.

The chain has TRBV7-8 and TRBJ1-5; possibly TRBD1 for D (5 bases). The ends were cut back, 5 bases at V and 1 base at J, with 12 bases in the middle. The germline V gene encodes CDR1 SGHVS and CDR2 FQNEAQ. The CDR3 consists of 15 residues. Here the CDR3 reads CASSPTWGSNQPQHF. The CDR3 bases are TGTGCCAGCAGCCCTACTTGGGGGAGCAATCAGCCCCAGCATTTT.

The chain links TRBV6-1 to TRBJ1-2, with no clear D. Looked up from germline, CDR1 is MNHNS and CDR2 is SASEGT. The V and J ends lost 3 bases and 1 base respectively, with 12 bases between them. This CDR3 has 15 amino acids. The CDR3 DNA is TGTGCCAGCAGTGAGGAGGAGGCCCGTAACTATGGCTACACCTTC. This gives the protein CASSEEEARNYGYTF.

The chain has TRBV28 and TRBJ2-7, with a tentative D call TRBD1 (5 bases). V lost 4 bases and J 2 bases, leaving 12 bases between the germline ends. The CDR3 has 14 residues. The germline gives CDR1 MDHEN, CDR2 SYDVKM. The CDR3 region has the DNA TGTGCCAGCAGTTCTTCAGGGTGGACCTACGAGCAGTACTTC. Its translation is CASSSSGWTYEQYF.

This chain connects TRBV19 to TRBJ2-3; no reliable D call. Germline-derived CDR1 and CDR2 are LNHDA and SQIVND (reference sequence). This CDR3 has 12 residues. Between the trimmed V and J ends, which lost 4 bases and 4 bases, there was a span of 6 bases. CDR3 sequence: CASSTGPDTQYF. The CDR3 region has the DNA TGTGCCAGTAGTACAGGCCCAGATACGCAGTATTTT.